This T cell receptor beta chain derives from a study of T cell responses to AZD1222 COVID-19 vaccine. Study conclusions and caveats: Spike-specific TCR breadth and depth were elevated following two AZD1222 doses. Mostly white British, mostly female donors; authors suggested clonal diversity may be underestimated. No day 14 peak samples; only post-peak repertoires were characterized.

Generated by immunoSEQ multiplex PCR, the TCRdb table keeps only in-frame clones and is missing some. The sample holds 90,000 to 120,000 clones, around nine tenths seen once. CDR1 and CDR2 (germline): SQVTM, ANQGSEA. This CDR3 has 13 residues. V lost 6 bases, J lost 7 bases, and 6 bases stayed unmatched. Points on this clone: Its specificity is unknown.

V and J are TRBV29-1 and TRBJ2-2; 9 nucleotides agree with TRBD1. The sample was peripheral blood, taken 28 days after the second dose of the MenACWY control vaccine. The clonotype comes from an adult who received the MenACWY meningococcal vaccine as a control. The CDR3 DNA reads TGCAGCGTCCTTACAGGGGGCTTCGGGGAGCTGTTTTTT. Its translation is CSVLTGGFGELFF.